Each of the 21 T cell receptor beta chains below was sequenced from the same sample in a study of blood T cell repertoires in COVID-19. Generated by immunoSEQ multiplex PCR, the TCRdb table keeps only in-frame clones and is missing some. The sample records over 85,000 clones, around 90% being singletons. What was sequenced was peripheral blood. Receptors were obtained from a man between 18 and 35 years old with acute or convalescent COVID-19.

The chain joins TRBV5-6 to TRBJ1-1; D gene ambiguous. V was cut by 5 bases and J by 0 bases, with 14 bases left in between. The length of the CDR3 is 15 residues. Germline CDR1 SGHDT, CDR2 YYEEEE. The CDR3 coding sequence is TGTGCCAGCAGTCGAAGTGCTTACATGAACACTGAAGCTTTCTTT. Protein product: CASSRSAYMNTEAFF.

The rearrangement joins TRBV5-6 to TRBJ1-2; 7 bases match TRBD1. After removal of 0 bases from V and 4 bases from J, the junction contained 18 bases not matched to a gene. Germline V lookup: CDR1 SGHDT, CDR2 YYEEEE. The CDR3 totals 19 residues. The CDR3 bases are TGTGCCAGCAGCTTGGCAGGGGGACAGTTAAGCGAGGCCCTCTATGGCTACACCTTC. It encodes CASSLAGGQLSEALYGYTF.

The chain combines TRBV6-4 with TRBJ2-7, with D perhaps TRBD1 (5 bases). The germline gives CDR1 MRHNA, CDR2 SNTAGT. CDR3 length: 13 amino acids. Trimming removed 4 bases from V and 3 bases from J, with 10 bases in between. The CDR3 DNA is TGTGCCAGCAGTGTAGCCAGGGACTACGAGCAGTACTTC. Translation gives CASSVARDYEQYF.

The rearrangement joins TRBV4-1 to TRBJ1-1; 7 positions agree with TRBD1. The germline gives CDR1 MGHRA, CDR2 YSYEKL. The CDR3 totals 18 residues. Trimming took 4 bases from V and 1 from J; bases not matched to a gene: 15. CDR3 protein: CASSREARGRPKNTEAFF. The CDR3 DNA sequence: TGCGCCAGCAGCCGAGAAGCAAGGGGGCGTCCCAAGAACACTGAAGCTTTCTTT.

This clone is a singleton in its sample. The chain couples TRBV6-5 to TRBJ2-1; TRBD1 agrees at 7 bases. V shed 6 bases, J shed 8 bases, and the junction held 10 bases outside the gene matches. The CDR3 has 14 residues. Per the germline V gene, CDR1 is MNHEY and CDR2 is SVGAGI. This chain's CDR3 is CASSLRGSRDEQFF. In nucleotides, the CDR3 is TGTGCCAGCAGCCTCAGGGGGAGTAGGGATGAGCAGTTCTTC.

V usage is TRBV6-5 and J usage is TRBJ1-5; D is unresolved. CDR3 length equals 15 residues. V was trimmed by 6 bases and J by 3 bases, leaving 15 bases between them. Germline-derived CDR1 and CDR2 are MNHEY and SVGAGI. Written as DNA, the CDR3 is TGTGCCAGCAGCCTAGTCGGGGATAACAATCAGCCCCAGCATTTT. It yields the protein CASSLVGDNNQPQHF.

The chain employs TRBV5-6 and TRBJ2-7; TRBD1 agrees at 8 bases. Germline CDR1 SGHDT, CDR2 YYEEEE. CDR3 length: 16 amino acids. Germline trimming cut 4 bases from V and 2 bases from J; bases unmatched to any gene: 11. For the CDR3, the DNA is TGTGCCAGCAGCCCAGGGAAGGGACAGGACACCTACGAGCAGTACTTC. Its translation: CASSPGKGQDTYEQYF.

This chain connects TRBV4-1 to TRBJ1-1; the D gene is possibly TRBD1 (5 bases). This CDR3 spans 16 amino acids. Per germline, CDR1 MGHRA and CDR2 YSYEKL. The V and J ends lost 0 bases and 4 bases respectively, with 15 bases between them. The CDR3 region is CASSQEGSRVATEAFF. In DNA, the CDR3 is TGCGCCAGCAGCCAAGAAGGTAGCAGGGTAGCCACTGAAGCTTTCTTT.

The V call is TRBV5-8, the J call TRBJ1-4; no clear D. Trimming took 0 bases from V and 7 from J, leaving 7 bases between them. Germline-derived CDR1 and CDR2 are SGHTS and YDEGEE. The length of the CDR3 is 13 residues. The CDR3 nucleotides are TGTGCCAGCAGCTTGGTGTACGGTGAAAAACTGTTTTTT. Protein: CASSLVYGEKLFF.

V usage is TRBV5-1 and J usage is TRBJ1-2; D may be TRBD1 (6 bases). V was clipped by 0 bases and J by 7 bases, with 13 bases between them. Germline CDR1 SGHRS, CDR2 YFSETQ. The CDR3 loop spans 14 amino acids. The CDR3 DNA reads TGCGCCAGCAGCTTGGCCCTGGGGGCAGGTGGCTACACCTTC. Translation gives CASSLALGAGGYTF.

This chain links TRBV9 with TRBJ1-3; a weak D match, TRBD1 (6 bases). Trimming took off 3 bases at V and 0 bases at J, with 16 bases between the two ends. This CDR3 has 17 amino acids. Germline-derived CDR1 and CDR2 are SGDLS and YYNGEE. The CDR3 DNA reads TGTGCCAGCAGCGCCACAGGGAACGGTGGCTCTGGAAACACCATATATTTT. Its protein is CASSATGNGGSGNTIYF.

V usage is TRBV19 and J usage is TRBJ1-2; 8 nucleotides agree with TRBD1. The germline CDR1 and CDR2 sequences are LNHDA and SQIVND (reference sequence). This CDR3 region has 15 residues. Trimming cost V 7 bases and J 2 bases; bases outside gene matches: 9. The CDR3 DNA follows: TGTGCCAGTACCCTGTGGGGGACAGGCAACTATGGCTACACCTTC. Translated, it gives CASTLWGTGNYGYTF. Full variable domain (outside the CDR3, taken from reference TRBV19 and TRBJ1-2): DGGITQSPKYLFRKEGQNVTLSCEQNLNHDAMYWYRQDPGQGLRLIYYSQIVNDFQKGDIAEGYSVSREKKESFPLTVTSAQKNPTAFYLCASTLWGTGNYGYTFGSGTRLTVV.

This clone was recorded once. This sequence joins TRBV19 and TRBJ1-1; a possible D gene is TRBD1 (5 bases). The V end was cut by 9 bases, the J end by 0 bases, with 14 bases between. The CDR3 is 14 residues long. The germline CDR1 and CDR2 sequences are LNHDA and SQIVND (reference sequence). The CDR3 sequence is CASLSTAMNTEAFF. The CDR3 nucleotides read TGTGCCAGCCTCTCGACAGCTATGAACACTGAAGCTTTCTTT. Filled out from reference TRBV19 and TRBJ1-1, the complete variable domain reads DGGITQSPKYLFRKEGQNVTLSCEQNLNHDAMYWYRQDPGQGLRLIYYSQIVNDFQKGDIAEGYSVSREKKESFPLTVTSAQKNPTAFYLCASLSTAMNTEAFFGQGTRLTVV.

The chain employs TRBV6-5 and TRBJ1-5; 7 nucleotides align to TRBD1. After removal of 5 bases from V and 7 bases from J, the junction contained 11 bases not matched to a gene. CDR1 and CDR2 from the germline V gene are MNHEY and SVGAGI. The CDR3 runs 15 residues. CDR3 in DNA: TGTGCCAGCAGTCGGTCGACAGGGATAGGACAGCCCCAGCATTTT. Protein sequence: CASSRSTGIGQPQHF.

V is TRBV7-9 and J is TRBJ2-7, with D possibly being TRBD2 (6 bases). With 8 bases removed from V and 5 bases from J, the gap between germline ends came to 19 bases. Germline V lookup: CDR1 SEHNR, CDR2 FQNEAQ (reference sequence). This CDR3 spans 14 amino acids. Here the CDR3 reads CASELWQGGDEQYF. DNA of the CDR3: TGTGCCAGCGAGTTGTGGCAGGGAGGTGACGAGCAGTACTTC.

The chain carries TRBV30 and TRBJ1-4, with TRBD1 as a possible D gene (5 bases). CDR3 size: 14 residues. CDR1 and CDR2 (germline): GTSNPN, SVGIG (reference sequence). V gave up 4 bases and J gave up 7 bases, with 16 bases separating them. For the CDR3, the DNA is TGTGCCTGGACTACGGACATCCGATTTGAAAAACTGTTTTTT. This sequence encodes CAWTTDIRFEKLFF.

This chain links TRBV18 with TRBJ1-2; perhaps TRBD1 as D (6 bases). CDR3 size: 12 residues. V was trimmed by 4 bases and J by 7 bases, leaving 10 bases between them. Germline V gene data show CDR1 as KGHSH and CDR2 as LQKENI. CDR3 sequence (DNA): TGTGCCAGCTCACAGGGGGATGCTGGCTACACCTTC. It yields the protein CASSQGDAGYTF.

The chain carries TRBV27 and TRBJ1-4; a possible D gene is TRBD1 (5 bases). This CDR3 contains 15 residues. Trimming removed 6 bases at V and 8 bases at J, with 19 bases between. Germline V lookup: CDR1 MNHEY, CDR2 SMNVEV (reference sequence). The CDR3 reads CASSLSRIKGEKLFF. DNA for the CDR3: TGTGCCAGCAGCCTCTCCCGGATAAAGGGGGAAAAACTGTTTTTT. Looking up the rest from reference TRBV27 and TRBJ1-4 gives the full variable domain: EAQVTQNPRYLITVTGKKLTVTCSQNMNHEYMSWYRQDPGLGLRQIYYSMNVEVTDKGDVPEGYKVSRKEKRNFPLILESPSPNQTSLYFCASSLSRIKGEKLFFGSGTQLSVL.

The chain couples TRBV6-6 to TRBJ1-4, with D possibly being TRBD1 (6 bases). This CDR3 is 12 amino acids long. Germline V CDR1 and CDR2: MNHNY, SVGAGI (reference sequence). The V end lost 6 bases, the J end lost 6 bases, and 8 bases lay between the germline ends. Here the CDR3 DNA reads TGTGCCAGCAGAGGGGGTGATGAAAAACTGTTTTTT. It codes for CASRGGDEKLFF.

V gene TRBV11-2 combines with J gene TRBJ2-7; 10 bases match TRBD1. Germline V gene data show CDR1 as SGHAT and CDR2 as FQNNGV. CDR3 length: 14 residues. With V trimmed by 5 bases and J by 4 bases, 5 bases remained unmatched. CDR3 in DNA: TGTGCCAGCAGCCCCGGGACAGGGGCGTACGAGCAGTACTTC. This encodes CASSPGTGAYEQYF.

V gene TRBV30 combines with J gene TRBJ2-1; 11 bases are a match to TRBD2. Germline V gene data show CDR1 as GTSNPN and CDR2 as SVGIG (reference sequence). J was trimmed by 2 bases and V by 3 bases; bases with no gene match: 9. This CDR3 spans 17 amino acids. In nucleotides, the CDR3 is TGTGCCTGGAGGGACAGGTTTAGCGGGGGGGCCTACAATGAGCAGTTCTTC. It yields the protein CAWRDRFSGGAYNEQFF.